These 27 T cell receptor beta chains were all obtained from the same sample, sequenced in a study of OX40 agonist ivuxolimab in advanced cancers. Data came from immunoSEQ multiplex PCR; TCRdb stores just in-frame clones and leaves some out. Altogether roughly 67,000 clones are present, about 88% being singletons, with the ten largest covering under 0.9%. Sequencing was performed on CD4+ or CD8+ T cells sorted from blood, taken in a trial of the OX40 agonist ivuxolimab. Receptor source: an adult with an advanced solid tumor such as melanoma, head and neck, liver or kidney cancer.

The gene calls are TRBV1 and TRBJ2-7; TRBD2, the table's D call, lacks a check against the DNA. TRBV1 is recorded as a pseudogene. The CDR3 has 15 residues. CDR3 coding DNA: TGCACCAGCAGCCAAGATACGGGAGCCGTCAACGAGCAGTACTTC. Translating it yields CTSSQDTGAVNEQYF.

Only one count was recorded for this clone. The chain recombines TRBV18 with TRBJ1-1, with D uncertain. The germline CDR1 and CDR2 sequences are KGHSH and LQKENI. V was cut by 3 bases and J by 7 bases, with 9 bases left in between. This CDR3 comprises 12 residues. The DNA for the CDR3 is TGTGCCAGCTCACCTTTGACGGATGAAGCTTTCTTT. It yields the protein CASSPLTDEAFF.

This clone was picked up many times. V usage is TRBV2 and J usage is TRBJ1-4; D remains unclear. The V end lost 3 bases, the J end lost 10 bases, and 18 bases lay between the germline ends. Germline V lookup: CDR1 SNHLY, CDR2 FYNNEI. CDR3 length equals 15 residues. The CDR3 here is CASSDEVRGASKLFF. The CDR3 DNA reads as TGTGCCAGCAGTGATGAAGTCAGAGGAGCATCAAAACTGTTTTTT. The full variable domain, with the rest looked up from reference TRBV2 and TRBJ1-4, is EPEVTQTPSHQVTQMGQEVILRCVPISNHLYFYWYRQILGQKVEFLVSFYNNEISEKSEIFDDQFSVERPDGSNFTLKIRSTKLEDSAMYFCASSDEVRGASKLFFGSGTQLSVL.

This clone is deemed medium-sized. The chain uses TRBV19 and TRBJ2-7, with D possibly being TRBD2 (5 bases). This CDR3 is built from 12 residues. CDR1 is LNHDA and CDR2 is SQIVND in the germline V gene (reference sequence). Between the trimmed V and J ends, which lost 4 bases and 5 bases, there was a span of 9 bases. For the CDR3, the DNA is TGTGCCAGTAGTACTTGGGGAGACGAGCAGTACTTC. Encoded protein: CASSTWGDEQYF.

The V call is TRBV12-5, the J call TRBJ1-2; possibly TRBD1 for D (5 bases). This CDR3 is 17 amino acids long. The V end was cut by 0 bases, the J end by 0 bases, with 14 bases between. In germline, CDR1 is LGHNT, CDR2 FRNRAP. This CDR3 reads CASGLVVAGSPNYGYTF. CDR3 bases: TGTGCTAGTGGTTTGGTAGTGGCAGGGTCCCCTAACTATGGCTACACCTTC.

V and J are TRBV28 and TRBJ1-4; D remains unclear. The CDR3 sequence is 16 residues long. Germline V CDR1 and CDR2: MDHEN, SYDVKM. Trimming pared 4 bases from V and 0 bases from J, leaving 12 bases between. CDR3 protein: CASSSSERATNEKLFF. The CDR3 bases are TGTGCCAGCAGTTCATCAGAGCGTGCAACTAATGAAAAACTGTTTTTT.

In DNA form, the CDR3 reads TGTGCCAGTAGGCTAGCGGGAGTAGCCGGGGAGCTGTTTTTT. Protein: CASRLAGVAGELFF. The rearrangement uses TRBV19 and TRBJ2-2, with 10 bases lining up with TRBD2. Germline assignment: CDR1 LNHDA and CDR2 SQIVND (reference sequence). The CDR3 spans 14 residues. The V segment lost 6 bases and the J segment 6 bases; nucleotides outside the gene matches: 4.

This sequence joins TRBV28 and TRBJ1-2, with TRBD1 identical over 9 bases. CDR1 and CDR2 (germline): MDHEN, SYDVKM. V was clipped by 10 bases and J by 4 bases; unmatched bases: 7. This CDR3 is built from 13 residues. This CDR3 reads CAIGWTGVYGYTF. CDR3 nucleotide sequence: TGTGCCATCGGCTGGACAGGGGTCTATGGCTACACCTTC.

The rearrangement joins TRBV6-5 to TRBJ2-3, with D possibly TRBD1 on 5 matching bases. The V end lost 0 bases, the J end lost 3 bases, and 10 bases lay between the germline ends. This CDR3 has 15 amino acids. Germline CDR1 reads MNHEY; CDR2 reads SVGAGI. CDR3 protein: CASSYSGARTDTQYF. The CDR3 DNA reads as TGTGCCAGCAGTTACTCAGGGGCGCGGACAGATACGCAGTATTTT.

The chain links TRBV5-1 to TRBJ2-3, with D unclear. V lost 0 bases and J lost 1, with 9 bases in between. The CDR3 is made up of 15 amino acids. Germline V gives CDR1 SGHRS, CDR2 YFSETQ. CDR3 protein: CASSLGFVGTDTQYF. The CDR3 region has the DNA TGCGCCAGCAGCTTGGGATTTGTAGGCACAGATACGCAGTATTTT.

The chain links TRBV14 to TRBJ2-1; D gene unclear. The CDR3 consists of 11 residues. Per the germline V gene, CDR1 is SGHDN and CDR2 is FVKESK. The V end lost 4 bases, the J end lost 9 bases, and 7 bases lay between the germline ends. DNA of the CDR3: TGTGCCAGCAGCCGGATGGCTGAGCAGTTCTTC. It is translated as CASSRMAEQFF.

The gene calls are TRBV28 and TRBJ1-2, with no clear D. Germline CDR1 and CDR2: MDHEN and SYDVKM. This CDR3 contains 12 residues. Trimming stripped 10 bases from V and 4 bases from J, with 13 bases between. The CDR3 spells CATDELGYGYTF. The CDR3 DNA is TGTGCCACCGACGAACTGGGCTATGGCTACACCTTC.

CDR3 region: CASSLFGGEGQPQHF. In DNA form, the CDR3 reads TGTGCCAGCAGCCTCTTTGGGGGGGAGGGACAGCCCCAGCATTTT. The rearrangement uses TRBV11-2 and TRBJ1-5; D is perhaps TRBD1 (5 bases). The germline CDR1 and CDR2 sequences are SGHAT and FQNNGV. The CDR3 length is 15 residues. The V gene lost 5 bases and the J gene lost 7 bases, with 18 bases spanning the gap.

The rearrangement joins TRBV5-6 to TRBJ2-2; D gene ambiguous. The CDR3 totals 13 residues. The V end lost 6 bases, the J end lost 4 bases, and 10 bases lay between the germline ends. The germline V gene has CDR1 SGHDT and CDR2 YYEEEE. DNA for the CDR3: TGTGCCAGCACCAGGACCTCCACCGGGGAGCTGTTTTTT. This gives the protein CASTRTSTGELFF.

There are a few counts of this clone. DNA for the CDR3: TGTGCCTGGGGACAGAACTATGGCTACACCTTC. Translating gives CAWGQNYGYTF. J is TRBJ1-2 and V is TRBV30; TRBD1 is a possible D gene (6 bases). Trimming cost V 5 bases and J 2 bases, with 6 bases left between them. This CDR3 comprises 11 residues. From germline, CDR1 is GTSNPN and CDR2 SVGIG (reference sequence). The variable domain in full, completed from reference TRBV30 and TRBJ1-2, reads SQTIHQWPATLVQPVGSPLSLECTVEGTSNPNLYWYRQAAGRGLQLLFYSVGIGQISSEVPQNLSASRPQDRQFILSSKKLLLSDSGFYLCAWGQNYGYTFGSGTRLTVV.

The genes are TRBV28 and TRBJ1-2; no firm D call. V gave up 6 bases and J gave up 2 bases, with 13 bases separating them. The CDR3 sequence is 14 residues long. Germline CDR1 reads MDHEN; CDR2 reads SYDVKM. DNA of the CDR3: TGTGCCAGCAGGGATAGAACAAGAAACTATGGCTACACCTTC. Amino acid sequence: CASRDRTRNYGYTF.

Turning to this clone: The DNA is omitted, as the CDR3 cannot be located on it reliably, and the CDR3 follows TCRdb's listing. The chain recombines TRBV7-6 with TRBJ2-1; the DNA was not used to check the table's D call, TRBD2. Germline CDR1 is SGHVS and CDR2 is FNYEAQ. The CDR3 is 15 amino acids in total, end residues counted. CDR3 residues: CASSFGPGFENEQFF.

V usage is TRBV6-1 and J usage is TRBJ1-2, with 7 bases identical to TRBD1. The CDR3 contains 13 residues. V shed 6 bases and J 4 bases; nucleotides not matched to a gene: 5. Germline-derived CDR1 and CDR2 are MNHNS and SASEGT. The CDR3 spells CASSVRDSYGYTF. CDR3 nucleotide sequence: TGTGCCAGCAGCGTTAGGGACAGCTATGGCTACACCTTC.

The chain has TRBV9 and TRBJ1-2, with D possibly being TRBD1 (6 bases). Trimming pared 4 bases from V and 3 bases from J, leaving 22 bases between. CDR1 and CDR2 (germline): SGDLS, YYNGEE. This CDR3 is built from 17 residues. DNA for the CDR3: TGTGCCAGCAGCTACGGGCTGGGCAGGGGACGTGACTATGGCTACACCTTC. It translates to CASSYGLGRGRDYGYTF. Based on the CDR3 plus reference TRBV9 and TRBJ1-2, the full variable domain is DSGVTQTPKHLITATGQRVTLRCSPRSGDLSVYWYQQSLDQGLQFLIQYYNGEERAKGNILERFSAQQFPDLHSELNLSSLELGDSALYFCASSYGLGRGRDYGYTFGSGTRLTVV.

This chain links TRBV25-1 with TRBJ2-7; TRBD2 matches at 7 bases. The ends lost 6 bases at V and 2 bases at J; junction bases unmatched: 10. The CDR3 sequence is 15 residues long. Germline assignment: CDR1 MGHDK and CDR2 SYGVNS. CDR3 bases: TGTGCCAGCAGGTCGGCGGGAGAGGCCCCCTACGAGCAGTACTTC. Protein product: CASRSAGEAPYEQYF.

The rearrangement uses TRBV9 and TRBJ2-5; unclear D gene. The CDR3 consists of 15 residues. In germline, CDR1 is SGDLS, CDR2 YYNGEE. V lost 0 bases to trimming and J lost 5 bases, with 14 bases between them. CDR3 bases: TGTGCCAGCAGCGTAGGGCTGGGTAGGGCGGAGACCCAGTACTTC. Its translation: CASSVGLGRAETQYF.

CDR3 region: CASSLETGKGTQYF. The CDR3 nucleotides read TGTGCCAGCAGCTTAGAGACGGGAAAAGGGACCCAGTACTTC. V and J are TRBV11-2 and TRBJ2-5; the D gene is possibly TRBD2 (5 bases). The CDR3 has 14 amino acids. Germline CDR1 reads SGHAT; CDR2 reads FQNNGV. Trimming took 0 bases from V and 7 from J, leaving 12 bases between them.

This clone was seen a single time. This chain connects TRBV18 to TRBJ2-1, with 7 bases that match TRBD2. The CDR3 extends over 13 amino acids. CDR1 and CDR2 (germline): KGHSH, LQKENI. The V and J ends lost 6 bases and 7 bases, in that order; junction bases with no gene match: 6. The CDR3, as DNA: TGTGCCAGCTCCCGGGGAGGGACGAATGAGCAGTTCTTC. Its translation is CASSRGGTNEQFF.

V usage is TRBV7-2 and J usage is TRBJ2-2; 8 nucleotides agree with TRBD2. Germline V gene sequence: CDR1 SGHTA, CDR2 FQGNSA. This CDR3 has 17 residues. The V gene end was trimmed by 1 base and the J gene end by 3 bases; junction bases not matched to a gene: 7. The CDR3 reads CASSLEEAGGHTGELFF. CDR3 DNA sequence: TGTGCCAGCAGCTTAGAAGAGGCGGGGGGACACACCGGGGAGCTGTTTTTT.

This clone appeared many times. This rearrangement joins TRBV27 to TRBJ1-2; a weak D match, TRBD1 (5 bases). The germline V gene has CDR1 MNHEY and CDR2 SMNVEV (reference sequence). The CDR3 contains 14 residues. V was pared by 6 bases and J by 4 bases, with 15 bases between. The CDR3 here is CASSSPSGGYGYTF. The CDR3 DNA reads TGTGCCAGCAGCTCCCCGTCGGGGGGCTATGGCTACACCTTC.

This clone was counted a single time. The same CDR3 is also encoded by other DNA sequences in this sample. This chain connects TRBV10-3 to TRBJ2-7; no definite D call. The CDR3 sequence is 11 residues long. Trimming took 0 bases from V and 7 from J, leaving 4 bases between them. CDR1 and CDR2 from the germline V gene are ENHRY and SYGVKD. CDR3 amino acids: CAISESREQYF. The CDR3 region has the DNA TGTGCCATCAGTGAGTCGCGGGAGCAGTACTTC.

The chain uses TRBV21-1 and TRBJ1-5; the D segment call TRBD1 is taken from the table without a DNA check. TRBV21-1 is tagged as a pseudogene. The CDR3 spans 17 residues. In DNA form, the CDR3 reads TGTGCCAGCAGCAACCGGGACACCGGATATAGCAATCAGCCCCAGCATTTT. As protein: CASSNRDTGYSNQPQHF.